The 24 T cell receptor beta chains listed next were all sequenced from one sample in a study of blood T cells in healthy people across ages. A sample-barcoded 5' primer and a J-beta primer mix were used in a second PCR of about 7 to 12 cycles. TCRdb called the 5' RACE reads again in MiXCR, with one record for every CDR3 protein. The sample records some 1.8 million distinct CDR3 sequences, around 40% being singletons. Sequencing input: blood. The receptors come from a human donor in good health.

The gene calls are TRBV27 and TRBJ2-6; D is unresolved. Per germline, CDR1 MNHEY and CDR2 SMNVEV (reference sequence). The CDR3 spans 15 residues. The V and J ends lost 6 bases and 4 bases respectively, with 13 bases between them. The CDR3 nucleotides are TGTGCCAGCAGCCCCCAATCGGAGGGGGCCAACGTCCTGACTTTC. Translated: CASSPQSEGANVLTF.

V and J are TRBV4-1 and TRBJ2-5; 9 nucleotides match TRBD1. The end of the DNA aligns better with TRBJ2-7, so the J call may be wrong. The germline CDR1 and CDR2 sequences are MGHRA and YSYEKL. The CDR3 has 15 residues. The DNA of the CDR3 is TGCGCCAGCAGCCAAGATATTAGACAGGGGGACGAGCAGTACTTC. Protein: CASSQDIRQGDEQYF.

The V and J genes are TRBV6-2 or TRBV6-3 and TRBJ2-1, with TRBD1 matching over 11 bases. V shed 2 bases and J 5 bases; nucleotides not matched to a gene: 2. Germline CDR1 MNHEY, CDR2 SVGEGT. CDR3 length: 15 residues. CDR3 loop: CASSYRDRGNNEQFF. The CDR3 DNA reads TGTGCCAGCAGTTACCGGGACAGGGGGAACAATGAGCAGTTCTTC.

The rearrangement links TRBV5-1 to TRBJ2-3, with 10 nucleotides matching TRBD1. The CDR3 extends over 16 amino acids. Germline CDR1 and CDR2: SGHRS and YFSETQ. J gave up 4 bases and V 4 bases, and 9 bases lay outside the gene matches. This CDR3 reads CASSLSRTGGPDTQYF. DNA of the CDR3: TGCGCCAGCAGCCTCTCCCGGACAGGGGGTCCAGATACGCAGTATTTT.

Here the CDR3 DNA reads TGTGCCAGCAGCTGTGCCTCAGGGGTCGGCGAGCAGTACTTC. This translates into CASSCASGVGEQYF. This chain links TRBV7-2 with TRBJ2-5; a possible D gene is TRBD1 (6 bases). The DNA end is more similar to TRBJ2-7, so the J call may be wrong. Germline CDR1 SGHTA, CDR2 FQGNSA. CDR3 length: 14 residues.

The gene calls are TRBV10-3 and TRBJ2-7, with 10 bases matching TRBD1. The assigned J gene may be wrong: the sequence end matches TRBJ2-5 better. Germline CDR1 ENHRY, CDR2 SYGVKD. This CDR3 is 15 amino acids long. The CDR3 DNA reads as TGTGCCATCACTCCTGGGAGGGACAGGGGAGAGACCCAGTACTTC. This codes for CAITPGRDRGETQYF.

The gene calls are TRBV5-5 and TRBJ1-2; D call uncertain. V lost 0 bases and J 0 bases, leaving 9 bases between the germline ends. Germline V lookup: CDR1 SGHKS, CDR2 YYEKEE (reference sequence). The CDR3 has 15 amino acids. CDR3 DNA: TGTGCCAGCAGCTTGGATCTGGCGGCTAACTATGGCTACACCTTC. This encodes CASSLDLAANYGYTF.

The chain links TRBV20-1 to TRBJ2-1; D may be TRBD1 or TRBD2 (5 bases each). V shed 1 base and J shed 6 bases, with 10 bases lying between them. The CDR3 runs 13 residues. CDR1 and CDR2 from the germline V gene are DFQATT and SNEGSKA (reference sequence). In DNA form, the CDR3 reads TGCAGTGCTAGAGCAGGTGGGGGCAATGAGCAGTTCTTC. Amino acids: CSARAGGGNEQFF.

The CDR3 is CASSPEGGPNNEQFF. CDR3 bases: TGTGCCAGCAGCCCGGAGGGGGGGCCTAACAATGAGCAGTTCTTC. The chain joins TRBV28 to TRBJ2-1; possibly TRBD2 for D (7 bases). V was cut by 6 bases and J by 5 bases, with 17 bases left in between. From germline, CDR1 is MDHEN and CDR2 SYDVKM. This CDR3 has 15 residues.

The chain carries TRBV5-8 and TRBJ2-5; no definite D call. CDR1 is SGHTS and CDR2 is YDEGEE in the germline V gene. V lost 2 bases to trimming and J lost 5 bases, with 13 bases between them. The CDR3 sequence is 14 residues long. This chain's CDR3 is CASSFDGIPETQYF. CDR3 sequence (DNA): TGTGCCAGCAGCTTTGACGGTATTCCGGAGACCCAGTACTTC.

This clonotype showed up just a few times. The chain couples TRBV7-2 to TRBJ2-3; D perhaps matches TRBD1 (6 bases). The germline V and J ends were trimmed by 1 base and 4 bases, with 18 bases remaining between them. This CDR3 has 17 amino acids. Per the germline V gene, CDR1 is SGHTA and CDR2 is FQGNSA. The CDR3 DNA follows: TGTGCCAGCAGCTTAGTTGGGGGCCCTTACGCTTCAGATACGCAGTATTTT. Residues: CASSLVGGPYASDTQYF.

J is TRBJ1-2 and V is TRBV4-1; D might be TRBD1 (5 bases). V was cut by 5 bases and J by 0 bases, with 16 bases left in between. The CDR3 is 16 residues long. From germline, CDR1 is MGHRA and CDR2 YSYEKL. The CDR3 here is CASSDGLGLANYGYTF. The CDR3 nucleotides are TGCGCCAGCAGCGACGGACTGGGGCTAGCTAACTATGGCTACACCTTC.

This clonotype was detected only a few times. This may stem from a read error, because a much larger clone lies one nucleotide away. This sequence joins TRBV20-1 and TRBJ2-5; TRBD2 might be the D (5 bases). The length of the CDR3 is 13 residues. The germline gives CDR1 DFQATT, CDR2 SNEGSKA (reference sequence). Trimming left V 6 bases short and J 1 base short, with 12 bases between. The chain's CDR3 is CSAVVSVQETQYF. CDR3 coding DNA: TGCAGTGCCGTCGTTAGCGTCCAAGAGACCCAGTACTTC.

The chain couples TRBV18 to TRBJ2-1; possibly TRBD1 or TRBD2 for D (5 bases each). V lost 3 bases and J 2 bases, leaving 11 bases between the germline ends. CDR1 and CDR2 (germline): KGHSH, LQKENI. CDR3 length: 15 amino acids. The CDR3 loop is CASSPGAVPYNEQFF. CDR3 nucleotide sequence: TGTGCCAGCTCACCCGGGGCAGTTCCCTACAATGAGCAGTTCTTC.

The chain is built from TRBV3-1 and TRBJ1-1; 9 nucleotides agree with TRBD1. Trimming cost V 0 bases and J 5 bases; bases outside gene matches: 10. This CDR3 is built from 17 residues. Per the germline V gene, CDR1 is LGHDT and CDR2 is YNNKEL (reference sequence). The CDR3 DNA is TGTGCCAGCAGCCAAGAGGACAGGGGTTGGGTATGTACTGAAGCTTTCTTT. It specifies CASSQEDRGWVCTEAFF.

This CDR3 reads CASSHSTWSAQHF. CDR3 nucleotides: TGCGCCAGCAGCCATTCAACATGGTCAGCCCAGCATTTT. The J gene is TRBJ1-5, the V gene TRBV4-1, with D unclear. Trimming stripped 3 bases from V and 11 bases from J, with 14 bases between. CDR1 is MGHRA and CDR2 is YSYEKL in the germline V gene. This CDR3 comprises 13 residues.

The chain couples TRBV7-2 to TRBJ2-1; perhaps TRBD2 as D (5 bases). CDR1 and CDR2 (germline): SGHTA, FQGNSA. The CDR3 has 13 residues. V was cut by 5 bases and J by 6 bases, with 11 bases left in between. This chain's CDR3 is CASSALDPNEQFF. In DNA, the CDR3 is TGTGCCAGCAGCGCACTAGACCCCAATGAGCAGTTCTTC.

This clonotype has a handful of counts. Relative to the germline gene, one junction end is altered; a read error may explain this. V and J are TRBV3-1 and TRBJ2-7; D gene ambiguous. Germline CDR1 LGHDT, CDR2 YNNKEL (reference sequence). The CDR3 spans 13 residues. The CDR3 nucleotides are TGCGCCAGCAGCGCTGGGGTAGCCAACGAGCAGTACTTC. Its translation: CASSAGVANEQYF.

The chain carries TRBV4-2 and TRBJ2-1; TRBD2 matches 7 bases. The V gene end was trimmed by 4 bases and the J gene end by 10 bases; junction bases not matched to a gene: 16. This CDR3 is built from 16 residues. CDR1 and CDR2 from the germline V gene are LGHNA and YNFKEQ. The CDR3 loop reads CASSPERPSGPEEQFF. CDR3 sequence (DNA): TGTGCCAGCAGCCCCGAGCGGCCTAGCGGCCCCGAAGAGCAGTTCTTC.

This chain links TRBV29-1 with TRBJ1-1; no clear D gene. The V and J ends lost 3 bases and 7 bases respectively, with 12 bases between them. Germline CDR1 and CDR2: SQVTM and ANQGSEA. The CDR3 is 12 amino acids. The CDR3 region is CSVDQWQNEAFF. The CDR3 nucleotides are TGCAGCGTTGATCAATGGCAGAATGAAGCTTTCTTT.

This clonotype was observed once. The chain employs TRBV5-1 and TRBJ2-1; TRBD2 is a possible D gene (6 bases). The CDR3 length is 18 residues. V dropped 3 bases and J dropped 0 bases, with 19 bases sitting between them. The germline V gene has CDR1 SGHRS and CDR2 YFSETQ. CDR3 sequence reads: CASSYQIVADYSYNEQFF. The CDR3 nucleotides read TGCGCCAGCAGCTACCAGATTGTAGCGGACTACTCCTACAATGAGCAGTTCTTC.

V is TRBV7-3 and J is TRBJ2-7; the D call may be TRBD1 or TRBD2 (5 bases each). CDR3 length equals 15 residues. Germline CDR1 and CDR2: SGHTA and FQGTGA. The ends were cut back, 2 bases at V and 3 bases at J, with 14 bases in the middle. Here the CDR3 DNA reads TGTGCCAGCAGCTTAGGGAGTTCCAGGGTCTACGAGCAGTACTTC. The encoded protein is CASSLGSSRVYEQYF.

The rearrangement uses TRBV6-5 and TRBJ1-2, with D perhaps TRBD1 (5 bases). Germline V gene data show CDR1 as MNHEY and CDR2 as SVGAGI. Trimming stripped 7 bases from V and 4 bases from J, with 16 bases between. This CDR3 has 14 residues. CDR3 sequence: CASMKRGVSYGYTF. CDR3 DNA sequence: TGTGCCAGCATGAAGAGAGGGGTTAGCTATGGCTACACCTTC.

The V call is TRBV5-5, the J call TRBJ1-5, with TRBD1 identical over 7 bases. Germline trimming cut 2 bases from V and 3 bases from J; bases unmatched to any gene: 2. This CDR3 has 14 amino acids. Germline lookup yields CDR1 SGHKS and CDR2 YYEKEE (reference sequence). CDR3 residues: CASSFDRDNQPQHF. CDR3 sequence (DNA): TGTGCCAGCAGCTTTGACAGGGACAATCAGCCCCAGCATTTT.